This TCR beta chain was captured in a study of Tregs in tolerant kidney transplant recipients. Unstimulated regulatory T cells (CD4+CD25+CD127-), CD4+CD25- non-regulatory cells, CD4 and CD8 cells were FACS-sorted from thawed PBMCs. Regarding this clone: What it recognizes is unknown. The sample has other DNA sequences that encode this CDR3 too.

Study-wide results and limits: Tregs expanded with activated donor B cells seemed most donor-specific. This study did not directly address biological reproducibility.

Losses at the gene ends were 3 bases for V and 4 bases for J; bases not matched to a gene: 3. The germline V gene has CDR1 SGHRS and CDR2 YFSETQ. The CDR3 spans 14 residues. Using immunoSEQ multiplex PCR, the repertoire was profiled, and TCRdb retains in-frame clones only, with some absent. The data hold 200,000 to 300,000 clones, with roughly four fifths observed a single time. The sequence was obtained from a human donor in good health. The sequencing sample was made of CD4+ T cells from blood. The V call is TRBV5-1, the J call TRBJ1-4, with 7 bases lining up with TRBD1. The CDR3 nucleotides read TGCGCCAGCAGCTCGACAGGGAGTAATGAAAAACTGTTTTTT. Protein product: CASSSTGSNEKLFF.